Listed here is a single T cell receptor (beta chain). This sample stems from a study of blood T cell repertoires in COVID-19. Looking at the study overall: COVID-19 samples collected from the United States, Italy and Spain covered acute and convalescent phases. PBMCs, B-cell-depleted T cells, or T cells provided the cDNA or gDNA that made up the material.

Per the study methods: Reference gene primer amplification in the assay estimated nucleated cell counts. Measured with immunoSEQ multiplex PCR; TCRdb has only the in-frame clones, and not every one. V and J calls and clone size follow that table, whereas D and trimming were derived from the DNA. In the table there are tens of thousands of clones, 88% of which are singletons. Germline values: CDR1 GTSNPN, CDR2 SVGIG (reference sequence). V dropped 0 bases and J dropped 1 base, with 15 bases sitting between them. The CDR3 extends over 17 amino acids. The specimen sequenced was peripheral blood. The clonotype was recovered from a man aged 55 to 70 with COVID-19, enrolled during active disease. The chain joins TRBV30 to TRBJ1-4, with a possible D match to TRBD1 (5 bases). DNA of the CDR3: TGTGCCTGGAGTGTACTCCCAGGGAGGGGAACTAATGAAAAACTGTTTTTT. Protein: CAWSVLPGRGTNEKLFF.